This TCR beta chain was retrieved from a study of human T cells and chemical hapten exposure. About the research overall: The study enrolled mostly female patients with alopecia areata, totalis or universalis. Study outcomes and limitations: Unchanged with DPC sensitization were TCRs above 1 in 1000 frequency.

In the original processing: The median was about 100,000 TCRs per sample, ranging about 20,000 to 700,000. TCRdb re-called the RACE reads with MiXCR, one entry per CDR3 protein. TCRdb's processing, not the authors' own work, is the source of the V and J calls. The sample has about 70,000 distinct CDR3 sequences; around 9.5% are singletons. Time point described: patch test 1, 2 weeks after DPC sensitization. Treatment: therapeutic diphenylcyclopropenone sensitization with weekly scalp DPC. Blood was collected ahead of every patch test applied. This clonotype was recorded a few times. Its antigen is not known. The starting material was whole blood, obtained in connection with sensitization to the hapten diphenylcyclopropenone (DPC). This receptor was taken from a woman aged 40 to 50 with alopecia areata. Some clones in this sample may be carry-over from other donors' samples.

CDR3 coding DNA: TGCGCCAGCAGCCCTTTTCCAGGGATCACCTACGAGCAGTACTTC. It encodes CASSPFPGITYEQYF. The gene calls are TRBV5-1 and TRBJ2-7, with D perhaps TRBD1 (5 bases). Trimming took 4 bases from V and 2 from J, leaving 16 bases between them. Germline loops: CDR1 SGHRS, CDR2 YFSETQ. This CDR3 is built from 15 residues.